The next 9 T cell receptor beta chains were all read from a single sample in a study of OX40 agonist ivuxolimab in advanced cancers. Generated by immunoSEQ multiplex PCR, the TCRdb table keeps only in-frame clones and is missing some. The sample has tens of thousands of clones; around 77% are singletons. Material: CD4+ or CD8+ T cells sorted from blood, obtained in a trial of the OX40 agonist ivuxolimab. The origin of the receptors is an adult with an advanced solid tumor such as melanoma, head and neck, liver or kidney cancer.

This chain links TRBV6-5 with TRBJ1-2; 8 bases map to TRBD1. In germline, CDR1 is MNHEY, CDR2 SVGAGI. CDR3 length: 13 residues. With 6 bases clipped from V and 4 bases from J, the junction kept 4 bases outside the gene matches. CDR3 sequence (DNA): TGTGCCAGCAGCCCGGACAGGGTCTATGGCTACACCTTC. This gives the protein CASSPDRVYGYTF.

This clone was counted many times. The rearrangement uses TRBV6-1 and TRBJ2-7; D is possibly TRBD1 (6 bases). The CDR3 is 14 residues long. With 6 bases removed from V and 4 bases from J, the gap between germline ends came to 16 bases. Per germline, CDR1 MNHNS and CDR2 SASEGT. The CDR3 DNA is TGTGCCAGCAGCCGGGGCAAGACAGGTTACGAGCAGTACTTC. Amino acids: CASSRGKTGYEQYF.

The chain is built from TRBV5-1 and TRBJ1-2; D is unresolved. Germline assignment: CDR1 SGHRS and CDR2 YFSETQ. The CDR3 loop spans 14 amino acids. V was trimmed by 6 bases and J by 2 bases, leaving 14 bases between them. The CDR3 DNA is TGCGCCAGCATGATGGGCCACGACAACTATGGCTACACCTTC. Protein sequence: CASMMGHDNYGYTF.

The chain is built from TRBV5-1 and TRBJ1-1; D is unresolved. Trimming took 3 bases from V and 2 from J, leaving 8 bases between them. The CDR3 loop spans 13 amino acids. The germline V gene has CDR1 SGHRS and CDR2 YFSETQ. The CDR3 DNA sequence: TGCGCCAGCAGCTCTTGGGGAAACACTGAAGCTTTCTTT. It yields the protein CASSSWGNTEAFF.

The J gene is TRBJ2-7, the V gene TRBV7-9, with TRBD1 matching over 9 bases. The CDR3 sequence is 14 residues long. Germline CDR1 is SEHNR and CDR2 is FQNEAQ (reference sequence). The J segment lost 5 bases and the V segment lost 2 bases, leaving 4 bases of the junction unmatched. CDR3 loop: CASSLMGQGHEQYF. The CDR3 bases are TGTGCCAGCAGCTTAATGGGACAGGGCCACGAGCAGTACTTC.

The V and J genes are TRBV16 and TRBJ2-7; possibly TRBD2 for D (6 bases). CDR3 length: 13 residues. The V end was cut by 2 bases, the J end by 7 bases, with 12 bases between. From germline, CDR1 is KGHSY and CDR2 FQNENV. DNA for the CDR3: TGTGCCAGCAGCCAACCGGAGGGAGGAGAGCAGTACTTC. It codes for CASSQPEGGEQYF.

The chain uses TRBV30 and TRBJ1-2; the D gene is possibly TRBD1 (5 bases). This CDR3 is built from 13 residues. The germline gives CDR1 GTSNPN, CDR2 SVGIG (reference sequence). Trimming left V 3 bases short and J 2 bases short, with 10 bases between. For the CDR3, the DNA is TGTGCCTGGAGCCCGGGGGGGAACTATGGCTACACCTTC. Protein product: CAWSPGGNYGYTF.

V usage is TRBV21-1 and J usage is TRBJ2-3; the D segment call TRBD2 is taken from the table without a DNA check. TRBV21-1 is tagged as a pseudogene. CDR3 size: 17 residues. CDR3 residues: CASNKVGRRLGPDTQYF. The CDR3 coding sequence is TGTGCCAGCAACAAGGTTGGGAGGAGACTAGGCCCAGATACGCAGTATTTT.

Comment on this clone: Additional DNA sequences in this sample encode the identical CDR3. The chain has TRBV11-3 and TRBJ2-7; no reliable D call. This CDR3 is built from 15 residues. V was trimmed by 0 bases and J by 0 bases, leaving 9 bases between them. Germline V gene sequence: CDR1 SGHNT, CDR2 YENEEA. The DNA of the CDR3 is TGTGCCAGCAGCTTAGAGGCAGGTGGCTCCTACGAGCAGTACTTC. Translated: CASSLEAGGSYEQYF.